This T cell receptor (beta chain) was retrieved from a study of CD4 T cells in relation to SARS-CoV-2 and coronaviruses. The CDR3 sequence is 13 residues long. Germline CDR1 and CDR2: SGHAT and FQNNGV. The V end was cut by 4 bases, the J end by 4 bases, with 8 bases between. The protocol was immunoSEQ multiplex PCR, while the TCRdb copy is restricted to in-frame clones and leaves out a portion. The data hold under 13,000 clones, with 85% to 90% observed a single time. With respect to this clone: Its antigen is not known.

Study-wide findings and caveats: Monoreactive clones expanded significantly more to SARS-CoV-2 than crossreactive clones did. In around 67% of donors, memory CD4+ clonotypes crossrecognized SARS-CoV-2 and at least one common cold coronavirus spike.

The source material was naive CD4+ T cells from PBMCs. Subset denoted: naive CD4+ T cells isolated by negative enrichment. The TCR was taken from an adult with COVID-19. V gene TRBV11-2 combines with J gene TRBJ1-5, with D possibly TRBD1 on 5 matching bases. CDR3 region: CASSWQGNQPQHF. CDR3 sequence (DNA): TGTGCCAGCAGCTGGCAGGGAAATCAGCCCCAGCATTTT.